This T cell receptor (beta chain) came from a study of CD8 T cells in Susac syndrome. V shed 0 bases, J shed 8 bases, and the junction held 13 bases outside the gene matches. This CDR3 is built from 18 residues. Germline V lookup: CDR1 LNHDA, CDR2 SQIVND (reference sequence). From blood CD8+ and CD4+ T cells, TCR beta sequences were generated. Bulk CD8+ and CD4+ cells came from magnetic negative isolation; CD8+ TEMRA by FACS. With random hexamers, reverse transcription was performed on about 0.45 to 1 ug of RNA. Coverage of TCR beta CDR3 amplification by immunoSEQ multiplex PCR extended to 54 Vbeta and 13 Jbeta. TCRdb ran MiXCR on the immunoSEQ multiplex PCR reads and lists one entry per CDR3 protein. The sample consists of about 400,000 distinct CDR3 sequences, around 85% of them appearing once.

The clonotype was recovered from a human donor with multiple sclerosis. The sample comprised CD8+ T cells from PBMCs. This chain joins TRBV19 and TRBJ2-1, with 10 positions matching TRBD2. This chain's CDR3 is CASSIEGVAGGPFHEQFF. Here the CDR3 DNA reads TGTGCCAGTAGTATAGAGGGAGTAGCGGGGGGCCCCTTCCATGAGCAGTTCTTC.